These 11 T cell receptor beta chains were sequenced from one sample in a study of immune characteristics of hereditary and idiopathic chronic pancreatitis. Assay used: immunoSEQ multiplex PCR; TCRdb lists only in-frame clones, some missing. Of roughly 9,000 clones in the sample, around 75% were seen once. Chronic pancreatitis tissue was collected during total pancreatectomy with islet autotransplantation. The sample consisted of pancreas tissue with idiopathic chronic pancreatitis. The receptors originated from a human donor with chronic pancreatitis.

The sample holds one count of this clone. CDR3: CASSQGKGQGSDTQYF. In nucleotides, the CDR3 is TGCGCCAGCAGCCAAGGGAAGGGACAGGGATCAGATACGCAGTATTTT. This rearrangement joins TRBV4-1 to TRBJ2-3; 9 positions match TRBD1. Unmatched junction bases numbered 6, after V lost 1 base and J lost 4 bases. Germline CDR1 reads MGHRA; CDR2 reads YSYEKL. The CDR3 covers 16 residues.

The chain links TRBV7-9 to TRBJ2-7, with TRBD1 identical over 10 bases. The J segment lost 2 bases and the V segment lost 3 bases, leaving 1 base of the junction unmatched. The CDR3 has 14 residues. The germline V gene has CDR1 SEHNR and CDR2 FQNEAQ (reference sequence). DNA for the CDR3: TGTGCCAGCAGCTTGACAGGGGGCGCCTACGAGCAGTACTTC. Protein product: CASSLTGGAYEQYF.

This clone is medium-sized in the sample. This chain links TRBV5-1 with TRBJ1-1; tentative D call: TRBD1 (5 bases). CDR1 is SGHRS, CDR2 YFSETQ, per germline. With 3 bases removed from V and 1 base from J, the gap between germline ends came to 10 bases. This CDR3 has 14 residues. The CDR3 DNA reads TGCGCCAGCAGCTACGACGGGGGGAACACTGAAGCTTTCTTT. Its translation is CASSYDGGNTEAFF.

The gene calls are TRBV15 and TRBJ1-4; a weak D match, TRBD1 (5 bases). This CDR3 is built from 15 residues. Trimming pared 4 bases from V and 8 bases from J, leaving 17 bases between. Germline assignment: CDR1 LNHNV and CDR2 YYDKDF (reference sequence). CDR3 residues: CATSTLSGTAEKLFF. CDR3 DNA: TGTGCCACCAGCACCTTATCCGGGACGGCGGAAAAACTGTTTTTT.

The gene calls are TRBV30 and TRBJ1-4; D perhaps matches TRBD1 (5 bases). Germline V CDR1 and CDR2: GTSNPN, SVGIG (reference sequence). V was cut by 5 bases and J by 8 bases, with 18 bases left in between. This CDR3 is built from 14 residues. The CDR3 protein is CAWGGGSLKEKLFF. The CDR3 DNA reads as TGTGCCTGGGGGGGAGGATCCCTAAAAGAAAAACTGTTTTTT.

This clone appeared once. The V and J genes are TRBV19 and TRBJ1-2; 8 bases are shared with TRBD1. Looked up from germline, CDR1 is LNHDA and CDR2 is SQIVND (reference sequence). After removal of 7 bases from V and 5 bases from J, the junction contained 6 bases not matched to a gene. This CDR3 region has 13 residues. CDR3 sequence: CASTKRQGYGYTF. The CDR3 bases are TGTGCCAGTACTAAGCGACAGGGGTATGGCTACACCTTC.

There are a few counts of this clone. The chain is built from TRBV5-1 and TRBJ1-6, with D perhaps TRBD1 (5 bases). In germline, CDR1 is SGHRS, CDR2 YFSETQ. This CDR3 spans 14 amino acids. The V and J ends lost 4 bases and 5 bases respectively, with 10 bases between them. CDR3 sequence (DNA): TGCGCCAGCAGCATCGCGACAGATAATTCACCCCTCCACTTT. It codes for CASSIATDNSPLHF. Full variable domain (missing parts from reference TRBV5-1 and TRBJ1-6): KAGVTQTPRYLIKTRGQQVTLSCSPISGHRSVSWYQQTPGQGLQFLFEYFSETQRNKGNFPGRFSGRQFSNSRSEMNVSTLELGDSALYLCASSIATDNSPLHFGNGTRLTVT.

The chain is built from TRBV19 and TRBJ2-1, with a weak D call TRBD2 (6 bases). The germline V and J ends were trimmed by 7 bases and 5 bases, with 12 bases remaining between them. The CDR3 is 13 amino acids. CDR1 and CDR2 from the germline V gene are LNHDA and SQIVND (reference sequence). The CDR3 region is CASTQRTNNEQFF. DNA for the CDR3: TGTGCCAGTACTCAAAGGACTAACAATGAGCAGTTCTTC.

The rearrangement joins TRBV5-1 to TRBJ1-2; weak D call: TRBD1 (6 bases). Germline V lookup: CDR1 SGHRS, CDR2 YFSETQ. The CDR3 length is 15 residues. V shed 0 bases and J shed 4 bases, with 13 bases lying between them. The DNA of the CDR3 is TGCGCCAGCAGCTTGGCAGGGGATGGTAGCTATGGCTACACCTTC. As protein: CASSLAGDGSYGYTF.

V is TRBV7-9 and J is TRBJ1-1; D not resolved. The V and J ends lost 1 base and 0 bases respectively, with 3 bases between them. CDR3 length: 13 amino acids. CDR1 is SEHNR and CDR2 is FQNEAQ in the germline V gene (reference sequence). The CDR3 DNA follows: TGTGCCAGCAGCTTAGATTTGAACACTGAAGCTTTCTTT. This translates into CASSLDLNTEAFF.

The V gene is TRBV7-6, the J gene TRBJ2-7; TRBD2 matches at 10 bases. The ends lost 6 bases at V and 6 bases at J; junction bases unmatched: 11. The CDR3 length is 15 residues. Germline V gives CDR1 SGHVS, CDR2 FNYEAQ. The CDR3 coding sequence is TGTGCCAGCAGTCCAAGCGGGGGGGCCGCGGGCGAGCAGTACTTC. This codes for CASSPSGGAAGEQYF.